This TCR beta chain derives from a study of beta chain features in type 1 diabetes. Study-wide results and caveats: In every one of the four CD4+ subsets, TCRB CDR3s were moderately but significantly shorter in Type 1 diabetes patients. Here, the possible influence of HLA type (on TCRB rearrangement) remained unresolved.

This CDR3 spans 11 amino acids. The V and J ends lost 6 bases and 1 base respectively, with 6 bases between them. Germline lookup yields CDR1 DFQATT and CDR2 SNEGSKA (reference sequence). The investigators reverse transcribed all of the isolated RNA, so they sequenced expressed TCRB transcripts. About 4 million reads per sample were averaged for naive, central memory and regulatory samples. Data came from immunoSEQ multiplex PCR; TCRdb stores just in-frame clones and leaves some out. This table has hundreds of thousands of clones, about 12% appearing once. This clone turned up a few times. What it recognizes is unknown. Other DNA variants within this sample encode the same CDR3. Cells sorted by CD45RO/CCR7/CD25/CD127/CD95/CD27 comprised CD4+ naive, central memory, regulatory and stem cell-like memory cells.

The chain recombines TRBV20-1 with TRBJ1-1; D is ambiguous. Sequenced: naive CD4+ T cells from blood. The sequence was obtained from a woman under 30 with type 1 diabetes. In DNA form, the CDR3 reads TGCAGTGCCCCAGAGAACACTGAAGCTTTCTTT. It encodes CSAPENTEAFF.